This TCR beta chain was recovered during a study of radiation and T cells in renal cell carcinoma. Overall study findings and caveats: Without pretreatment biopsies, baseline tumor clonotype presence was undetermined.

V lost 2 bases and J 7 bases, leaving 17 bases between the germline ends. This CDR3 region has 16 residues. In germline, CDR1 is PRHDT, CDR2 FYEKMQ (reference sequence). Libraries were prepared by immunoSEQ multiplex PCR; TCRdb keeps only in-frame clonotypes and omits some of them. The table records about 140,000 clones, approximately 87% of them present only once. As to this clone: The antigen is undetermined.

Time point indicated: baseline pretreatment blood. The treatment: 15 Gy SBRT to primary tumor, nephrectomy 4 weeks later. Radiation-treated patients gave blood at baseline, week 2 and week 4. This renal cell carcinoma was of the clear cell type. The chain employs TRBV13 and TRBJ1-4; D is undetermined. The TCR comes from a woman aged 50 to 60 with renal cell carcinoma. The sample consisted of blood, taken from a patient whose treatment included radiotherapy and nephrectomy. CDR3 DNA sequence: TGTGCCAGCAGCTTAAGGACGTCGGCAGAAGGTGAAAAACTGTTTTTT. This encodes CASSLRTSAEGEKLFF.